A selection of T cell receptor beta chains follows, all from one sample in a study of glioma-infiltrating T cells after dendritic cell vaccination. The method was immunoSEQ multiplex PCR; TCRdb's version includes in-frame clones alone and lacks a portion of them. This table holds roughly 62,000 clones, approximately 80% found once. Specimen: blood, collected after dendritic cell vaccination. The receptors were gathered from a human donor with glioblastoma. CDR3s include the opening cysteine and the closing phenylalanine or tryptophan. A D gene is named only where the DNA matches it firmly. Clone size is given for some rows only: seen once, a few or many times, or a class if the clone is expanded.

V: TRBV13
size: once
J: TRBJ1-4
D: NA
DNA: TGTGCCAGCAGCTCGCTGGGGCCGGGTGAAAAACTGTTTTTT
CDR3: CASSSLGPGEKLFF

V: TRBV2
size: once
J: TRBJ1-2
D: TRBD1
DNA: TGTGTAATGGACAGGGGGAACGGCTACACCTTC
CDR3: CVMDRGNGYTF

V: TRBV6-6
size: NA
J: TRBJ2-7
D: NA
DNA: TGTGCCAGCAGTTACACACCCCCGGGACAAGCCTACGAGCAGTACTTC
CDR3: CASSYTPPGQAYEQYF

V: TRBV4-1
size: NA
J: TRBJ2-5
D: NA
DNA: TGCGCCAGCAGCCGACAGGATCTGTCGACCCAGTACTTC
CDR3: CASSRQDLSTQYF

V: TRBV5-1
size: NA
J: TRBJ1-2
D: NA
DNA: TGCGCCAGCAGCTTGGGGACAACCAACTATGGCTACACCTTC
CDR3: CASSLGTTNYGYTF

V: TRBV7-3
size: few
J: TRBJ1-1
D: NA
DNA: TGTGCCAGCAGCTTATCGCCCATCGGGGACACTGAAGCTTTCTTT
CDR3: CASSLSPIGDTEAFF

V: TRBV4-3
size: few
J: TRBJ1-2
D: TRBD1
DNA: TGCGCCAGCAGCCAAGGGGGACAGACTAACTATGGCTACACCTTC
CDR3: CASSQGGQTNYGYTF

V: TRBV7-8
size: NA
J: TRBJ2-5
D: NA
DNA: TGTGCCAGCAGCATCGACAGGTATCAAGAGACCCAGTACTTC
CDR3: CASSIDRYQETQYF

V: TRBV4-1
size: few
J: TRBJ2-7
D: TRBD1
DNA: TGCGCCAGCAGCCGAAGACAGGGGGCCACCTACGAGCAGTACTTC
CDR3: CASSRRQGATYEQYF

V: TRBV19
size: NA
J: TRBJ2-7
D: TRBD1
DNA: TGTGCCACCCTGGACAGGGTAAGCTACGAGCAGTACTTC
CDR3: CATLDRVSYEQYF

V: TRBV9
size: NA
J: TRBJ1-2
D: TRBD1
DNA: TGTGCCAGCAGCGCGAGGGACAGGGGGCTTGCTGATGGCTACACCTTC
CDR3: CASSARDRGLADGYTF

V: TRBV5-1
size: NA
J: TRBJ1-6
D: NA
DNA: TGCGCCAGCAGAATGCAGGGCGATAATTCACCCCTCCACTTT
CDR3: CASRMQGDNSPLHF

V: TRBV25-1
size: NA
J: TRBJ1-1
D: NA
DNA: TGTGCCAGCTCCGACAGGCGATATGTGTTT
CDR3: CASSDRRYVF